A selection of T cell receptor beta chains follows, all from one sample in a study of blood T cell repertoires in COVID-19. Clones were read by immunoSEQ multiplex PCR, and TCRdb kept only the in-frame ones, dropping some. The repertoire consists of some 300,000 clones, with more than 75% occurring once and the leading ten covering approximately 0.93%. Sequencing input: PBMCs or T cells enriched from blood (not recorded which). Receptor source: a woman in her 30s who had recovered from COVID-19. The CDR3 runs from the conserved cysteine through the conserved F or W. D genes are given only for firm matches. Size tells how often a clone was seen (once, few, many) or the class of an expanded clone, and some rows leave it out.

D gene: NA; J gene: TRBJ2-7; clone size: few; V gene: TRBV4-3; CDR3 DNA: TGCGCCAGCAGCCAAGGAGACAGCCTTTCCTACGAGCAGTACTTC; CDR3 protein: CASSQGDSLSYEQYF
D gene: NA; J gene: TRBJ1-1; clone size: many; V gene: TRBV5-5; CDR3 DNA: TGTGCCAGCAGCTTGGAACTCCGGGACATTGAAGCTTTCTTT; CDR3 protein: CASSLELRDIEAFF
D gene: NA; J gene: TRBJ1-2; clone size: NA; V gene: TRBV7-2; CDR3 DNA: TGTGCCAGCAGCTTAGATGCAGCTTCGGAGGGCTACACCTTC; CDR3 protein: CASSLDAASEGYTF
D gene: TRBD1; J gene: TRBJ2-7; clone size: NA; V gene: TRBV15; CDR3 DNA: TGTGCCACCAGCAGTGTAGGGACAGTCTCCTACGAGCAGTACTTC; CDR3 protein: CATSSVGTVSYEQYF
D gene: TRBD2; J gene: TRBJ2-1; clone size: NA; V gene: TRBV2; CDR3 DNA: TGTGCCAGTGAGTCTAGCGGGGGGCTCCCCTACAATGAGCAGTTCTTC; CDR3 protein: CASESSGGLPYNEQFF
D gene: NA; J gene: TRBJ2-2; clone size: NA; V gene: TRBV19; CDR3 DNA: TGTGCCAGTAGTTCGCAGGGTTGGACCGGGGAGCTGTTTTTT; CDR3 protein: CASSSQGWTGELFF
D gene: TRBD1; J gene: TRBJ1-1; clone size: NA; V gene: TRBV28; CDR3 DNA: TGTGCCAGCACAGATTTTGCCGGGACAGGGGGGACTGAAGCTTTCTTT; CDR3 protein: CASTDFAGTGGTEAFF
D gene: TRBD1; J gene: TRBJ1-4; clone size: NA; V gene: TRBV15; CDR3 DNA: TGTGCCACCAGCTCCGGACAGGTTTATGAAAAACTGTTTTTT; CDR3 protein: CATSSGQVYEKLFF
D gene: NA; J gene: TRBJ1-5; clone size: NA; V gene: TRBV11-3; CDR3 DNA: TGTGCCAGCAGCTTAGATCGGAGGGTTTTTGGGGACAATCAGCCCCAGCATTTT; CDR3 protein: CASSLDRRVFGDNQPQHF
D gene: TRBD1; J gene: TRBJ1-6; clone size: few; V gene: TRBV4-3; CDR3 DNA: TGCGCCAGCAGCCAAGATGCCCCGGGACAGTTCATCCGGCGGCGTTCACCCCTCCACTTT; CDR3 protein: CASSQDAPGQFIRRRSPLHF
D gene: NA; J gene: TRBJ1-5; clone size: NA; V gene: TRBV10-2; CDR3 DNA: TGCGCCAGCAGGGACAGTAGCAATCAGCCCCAGCATTTT; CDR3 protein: CASRDSSNQPQHF
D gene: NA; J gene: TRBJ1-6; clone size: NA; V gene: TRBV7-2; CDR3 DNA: TGTGCCAGCAGCTTAGCAGCGGCCAATTCACCCCTCCACTTT; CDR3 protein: CASSLAAANSPLHF
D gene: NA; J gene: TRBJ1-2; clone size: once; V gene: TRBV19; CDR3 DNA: TGTGCCAGTAGTAGAGGACAGACTTTTCCGACTCTGTATGGCTACACCTTC; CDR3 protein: CASSRGQTFPTLYGYTF
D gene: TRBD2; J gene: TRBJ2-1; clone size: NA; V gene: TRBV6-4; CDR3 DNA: TGTGCCAGCAGTGTACTAGCGGGGGGGGTCGGTGAGCAGTTCTTC; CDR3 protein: CASSVLAGGVGEQFF
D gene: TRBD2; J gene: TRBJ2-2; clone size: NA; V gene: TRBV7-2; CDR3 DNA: TGTGCCAGCAGCTACCGGGGGGGGCCGGACACCGGGGAGCTGTTTTTT; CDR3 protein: CASSYRGGPDTGELFF
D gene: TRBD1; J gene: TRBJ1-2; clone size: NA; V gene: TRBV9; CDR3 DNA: TGTGCCAGCAGCGTACCCGGGACAGGGAAGGGCTACACCTTC; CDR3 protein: CASSVPGTGKGYTF
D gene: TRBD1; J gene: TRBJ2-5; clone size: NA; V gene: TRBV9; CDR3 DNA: TGTGCCAGCAGCGTAGTCCAAACTTGGACAGGGGGTTTAGAGACCCAGTACTTC; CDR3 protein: CASSVVQTWTGGLETQYF
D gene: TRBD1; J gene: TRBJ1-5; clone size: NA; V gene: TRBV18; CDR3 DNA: TGTGCCAGCTCATCCGGGACAGATAATCAGCCCCAGCATTTT; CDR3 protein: CASSSGTDNQPQHF
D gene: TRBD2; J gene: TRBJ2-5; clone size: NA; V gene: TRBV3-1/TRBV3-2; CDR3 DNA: TGTGCCAGCAGCCTAGCGGGGACCACGACCCAGTACTTC; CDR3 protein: CASSLAGTTTQYF
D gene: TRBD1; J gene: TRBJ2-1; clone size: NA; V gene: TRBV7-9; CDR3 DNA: TGTGCCACCCGAGACAGGGTCGCGAGTGATGAGCAGTTCTTC; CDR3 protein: CATRDRVASDEQFF